This entry lists 15 T cell receptor beta chains sequenced from one sample in a study of cytomegalovirus exposure and HLA in healthy donors. PCR amplification relied on 60 Vbeta primers (plus 13 Jbeta primers). Sequencing was performed with immunoSEQ multiplex PCR; in TCRdb, only in-frame clones are kept and a portion is missing. In the table there are 150,000 to 200,000 clones, approximately 78% of which are singletons. The sample taken for sequencing was PBMCs. The receptors come from a woman in her fifties or sixties in good health and CMV-seropositive.

The chain is built from TRBV5-4 and TRBJ2-1; 7 nucleotides agree with TRBD1. The ends lost 0 bases at V and 13 bases at J; junction bases unmatched: 19. This CDR3 region has 17 residues. Germline-derived CDR1 and CDR2 are SGHNT and YYREEE (reference sequence). CDR3 loop: CASSLGGDREQTFGQFF. CDR3 coding DNA: TGTGCCAGCAGCTTGGGGGGTGACAGGGAGCAAACCTTTGGCCAGTTCTTC.

This chain connects TRBV5-1 to TRBJ2-1, with 8 bases aligning to TRBD2. Germline CDR1 and CDR2: SGHRS and YFSETQ. The CDR3 runs to 17 residues. V lost 4 bases, J lost 3 bases, and 12 bases stayed unmatched. This CDR3 reads CASSPRVTSGLYNEQFF. The DNA of the CDR3 is TGCGCCAGCAGCCCGAGGGTTACTAGCGGCCTCTACAATGAGCAGTTCTTC.

The chain has TRBV28 and TRBJ2-7; no clear D gene. Trimming cost V 3 bases and J 2 bases, with 11 bases left between them. CDR3 length: 14 residues. Germline CDR1 and CDR2: MDHEN and SYDVKM. CDR3 amino acids: CASSFRLPAYEQYF. CDR3 bases: TGTGCCAGCAGTTTCCGTTTGCCAGCCTACGAGCAGTACTTC. The full variable domain, its missing parts supplied by reference TRBV28 and TRBJ2-7, is DVKVTQSSRYLVKRTGEKVFLECVQDMDHENMFWYRQDPGLGLRLIYFSYDVKMKEKGDIPEGYSVSREKKERFSLILESASTNQTSMYLCASSFRLPAYEQYFGPGTRLTVT.

This chain connects TRBV6-5 to TRBJ2-1; the D gene is possibly TRBD1 (5 bases). This CDR3 spans 14 amino acids. Germline V CDR1 and CDR2: MNHEY, SVGAGI. V shed 2 bases and J shed 5 bases, with 10 bases lying between them. CDR3 sequence reads: CASSYGQGNNEQFF. The DNA for the CDR3 is TGTGCCAGCAGTTACGGGCAGGGCAACAATGAGCAGTTCTTC.

The V call is TRBV7-2, the J call TRBJ2-7; D might be TRBD2 (5 bases). Deletions cut 6 bases from V and 0 bases from J, with 12 bases between. This CDR3 comprises 14 residues. Germline CDR1 and CDR2: SGHTA and FQGNSA. The CDR3 bases are TGTGCCAGCAGTCAGGACTCGAGCTCCTACGAGCAGTACTTC. Its protein product is CASSQDSSSYEQYF.

The rearrangement uses TRBV19 and TRBJ2-7; tentative D call: TRBD1 (6 bases). The CDR3 has 14 residues. V lost 0 bases to trimming and J lost 6 bases, with 12 bases between them. The germline V gene has CDR1 LNHDA and CDR2 SQIVND (reference sequence). CDR3 amino acids: CASSIDVGGSEQYF. In DNA form, the CDR3 reads TGTGCCAGTAGTATAGATGTTGGGGGCTCCGAGCAGTACTTC.

This chain joins TRBV6-1 and TRBJ2-5; tentative D call: TRBD2 (6 bases). Germline loops: CDR1 MNHNS, CDR2 SASEGT. The CDR3 is 13 residues long. Trimming shortened V by 5 bases and J by 0 bases, and 7 bases separated the two germline ends. The CDR3 DNA follows: TGTGCCAGCAGTTGGGACTACCAAGAGACCCAGTACTTC. It is translated as CASSWDYQETQYF.

In its sample, this clone was seen a few times. This chain joins TRBV5-1 and TRBJ2-1; 10 positions match TRBD2. Germline V gene lookup returns CDR1 SGHRS and CDR2 YFSETQ. The CDR3 runs 13 residues. V trimming: 5 bases; J trimming: 15 bases; junction bases outside the gene matches: 11. The chain's CDR3 is CASSGTGTSVRFF. The CDR3 region has the DNA TGCGCCAGCAGTGGAACCGGGACTAGCGTACGGTTCTTC.

The chain carries TRBV6-5 and TRBJ2-2; TRBD1 agrees at 9 bases. Germline V lookup: CDR1 MNHEY, CDR2 SVGAGI. Germline trimming cut 6 bases from V and 7 bases from J; bases unmatched to any gene: 3. The CDR3 is 13 residues long. For the CDR3, the DNA is TGTGCCAGCAGGAACAGGGGGCACGGGGAGCTGTTTTTT. This encodes CASRNRGHGELFF.

The chain employs TRBV5-6 and TRBJ1-5; tentatively, D is TRBD1 (5 bases). Trimming pared 2 bases from V and 7 bases from J, leaving 16 bases between. The CDR3 is 15 residues long. Germline V gene lookup returns CDR1 SGHDT and CDR2 YYEEEE. CDR3: CASSFWGRAGQPQHF. Written as DNA, the CDR3 is TGTGCCAGCAGCTTTTGGGGCCGGGCAGGACAGCCCCAGCATTTT.

The V gene is TRBV7-9, the J gene TRBJ1-3; 7 nucleotides line up with TRBD1. After removal of 2 bases from V and 0 bases from J, the junction contained 7 bases not matched to a gene. CDR1 and CDR2 from the germline V gene are SEHNR and FQNEAQ (reference sequence). The CDR3 sequence is 17 residues long. The CDR3 sequence is CASSLRDSMSSGNTIYF. CDR3 coding DNA: TGTGCCAGCAGCTTAAGGGACAGTATGAGCTCTGGAAACACCATATATTTT.

V is TRBV6-1 and J is TRBJ2-7; 10 positions agree with TRBD2. Germline lookup yields CDR1 MNHNS and CDR2 SASEGT. Germline trimming cut 4 bases from V and 4 bases from J; bases unmatched to any gene: 4. This CDR3 contains 14 residues. The CDR3 reads CASSVKREGYEQYF. The CDR3 DNA follows: TGTGCCAGCAGTGTCAAGCGGGAGGGATACGAGCAGTACTTC.

V is TRBV6-6 and J is TRBJ1-1; D call uncertain. Per germline, CDR1 MNHNY and CDR2 SVGAGI (reference sequence). Trimming left V 10 bases short and J 3 bases short, with 15 bases between. The CDR3 has 13 amino acids. CDR3 in DNA: TGTGCCACCGCGGGCGGGAGGGACACTGAAGCTTTCTTT. This encodes CATAGGRDTEAFF.

V is TRBV2 and J is TRBJ1-2; TRBD1 matches 11 bases. The CDR3 covers 14 residues. Germline assignment: CDR1 SNHLY and CDR2 FYNNEI. V gave up 6 bases and J gave up 8 bases; unmatched junction bases: 8. CDR3 bases: TGTGCCAGCAGCGGGACAGGGGGGTCAGAAGGCTACACCTTC. This encodes CASSGTGGSEGYTF.

This clone was picked up a small number of times. The CDR3 sequence: CASSRSATGNEQYF. The CDR3 DNA sequence: TGTGCCAGCAGTCGATCCGCTACAGGGAACGAGCAGTACTTC. The chain couples TRBV2 to TRBJ2-7, with a possible D match to TRBD1 (6 bases). The CDR3 sequence is 14 residues long. The germline gives CDR1 SNHLY, CDR2 FYNNEI. Trimming removed 5 bases at V and 5 bases at J, with 16 bases between.